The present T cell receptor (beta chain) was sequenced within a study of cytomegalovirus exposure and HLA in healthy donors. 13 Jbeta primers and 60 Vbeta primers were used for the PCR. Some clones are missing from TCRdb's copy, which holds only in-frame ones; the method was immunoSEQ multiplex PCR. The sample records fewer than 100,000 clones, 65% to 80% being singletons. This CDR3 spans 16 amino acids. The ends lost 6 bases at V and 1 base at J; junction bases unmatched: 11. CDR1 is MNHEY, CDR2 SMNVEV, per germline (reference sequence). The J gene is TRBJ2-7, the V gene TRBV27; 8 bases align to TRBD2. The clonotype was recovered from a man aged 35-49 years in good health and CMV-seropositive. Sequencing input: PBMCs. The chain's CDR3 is CASSRRAGTRSYEQYF. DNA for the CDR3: TGTGCCAGCAGCCGGAGGGCCGGGACTAGGTCCTACGAGCAGTACTTC.